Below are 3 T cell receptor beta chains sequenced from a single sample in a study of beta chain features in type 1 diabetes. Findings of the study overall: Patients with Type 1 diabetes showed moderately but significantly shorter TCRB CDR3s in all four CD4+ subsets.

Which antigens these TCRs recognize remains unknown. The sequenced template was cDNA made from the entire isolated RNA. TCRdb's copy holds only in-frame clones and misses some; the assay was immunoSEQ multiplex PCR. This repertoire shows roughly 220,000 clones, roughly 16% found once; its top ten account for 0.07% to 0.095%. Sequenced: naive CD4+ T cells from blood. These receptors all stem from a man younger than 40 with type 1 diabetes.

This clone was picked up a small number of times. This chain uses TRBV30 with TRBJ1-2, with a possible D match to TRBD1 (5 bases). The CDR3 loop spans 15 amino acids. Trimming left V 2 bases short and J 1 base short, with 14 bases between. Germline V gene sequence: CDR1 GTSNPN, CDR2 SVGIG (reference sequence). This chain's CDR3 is CAWSPGPFFNYGYTF. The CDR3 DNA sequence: TGTGCCTGGAGTCCGGGACCTTTTTTTAACTATGGCTACACCTTC.

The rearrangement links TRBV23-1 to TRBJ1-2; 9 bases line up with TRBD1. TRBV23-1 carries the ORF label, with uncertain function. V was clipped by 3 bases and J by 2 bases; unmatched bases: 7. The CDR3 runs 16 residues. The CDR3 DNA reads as TGCGCCAGCAGTCAGGTCCCCGGGACAGGGAACTATGGCTACACCTTC. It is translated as CASSQVPGTGNYGYTF.

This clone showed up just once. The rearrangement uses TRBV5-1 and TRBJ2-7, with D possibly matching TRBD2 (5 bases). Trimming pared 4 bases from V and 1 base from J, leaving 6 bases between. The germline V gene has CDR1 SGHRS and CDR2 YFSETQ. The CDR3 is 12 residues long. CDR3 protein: CASSEGSYEQYF. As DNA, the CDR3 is TGCGCCAGCAGCGAGGGATCCTACGAGCAGTACTTC.